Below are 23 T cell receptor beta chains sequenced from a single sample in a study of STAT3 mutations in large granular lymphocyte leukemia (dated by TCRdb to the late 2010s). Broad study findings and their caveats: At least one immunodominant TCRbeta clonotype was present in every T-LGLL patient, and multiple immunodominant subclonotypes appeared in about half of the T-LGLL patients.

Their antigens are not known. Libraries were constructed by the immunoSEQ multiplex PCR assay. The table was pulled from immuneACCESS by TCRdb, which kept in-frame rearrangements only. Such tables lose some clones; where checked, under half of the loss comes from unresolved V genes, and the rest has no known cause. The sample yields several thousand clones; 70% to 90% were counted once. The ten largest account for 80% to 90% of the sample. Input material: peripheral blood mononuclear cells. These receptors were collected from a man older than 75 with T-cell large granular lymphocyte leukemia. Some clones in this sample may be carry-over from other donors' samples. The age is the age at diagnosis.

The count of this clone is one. The CDR3 nucleotides read TGTGCCAGTAGTATCTCCAAGAACACTGAAGCTTTCTTT. Its protein is CASSISKNTEAFF. The chain links TRBV19 to TRBJ1-1; D gene ambiguous. Germline CDR1 LNHDA, CDR2 SQIVND (reference sequence). The CDR3 runs 13 residues. With 3 bases removed from V and 1 base from J, the gap between germline ends came to 6 bases.

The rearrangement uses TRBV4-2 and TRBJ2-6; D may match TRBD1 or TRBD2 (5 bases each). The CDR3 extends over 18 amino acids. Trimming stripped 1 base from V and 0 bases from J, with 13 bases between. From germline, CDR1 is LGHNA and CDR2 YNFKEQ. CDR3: CASSQGGTASSGANVLTF. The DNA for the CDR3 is TGTGCCAGCAGCCAAGGTGGGACGGCCTCCTCTGGGGCCAACGTCCTGACTTTC.

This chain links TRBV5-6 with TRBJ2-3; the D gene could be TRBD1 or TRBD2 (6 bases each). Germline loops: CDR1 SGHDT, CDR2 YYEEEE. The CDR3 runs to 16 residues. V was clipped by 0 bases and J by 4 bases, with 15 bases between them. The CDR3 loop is CASSLGRGARADTQYF. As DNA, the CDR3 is TGTGCCAGCAGCTTGGGGAGGGGGGCTCGGGCAGATACGCAGTATTTT.

CDR3 sequence reads: CASSLVREGGLTGELFF. CDR3 in DNA: TGTGCCAGCAGCTTGGTGCGTGAGGGAGGGTTGACCGGGGAGCTGTTTTTT. V usage is TRBV5-6 and J usage is TRBJ2-2, with 7 positions matching TRBD2. The V segment lost 0 bases and the J segment 5 bases; nucleotides outside the gene matches: 10. The V gene's germline CDR1 is SGHDT and CDR2 YYEEEE. The CDR3 length is 17 residues.

The CDR3 loop reads CASSLAPGIAGPTDTQYF. CDR3 sequence (DNA): TGTGCCAGCAGCTTAGCCCCGGGGATAGCGGGGCCCACAGATACGCAGTATTTT. This chain connects TRBV11-3 to TRBJ2-3, with 8 bases lining up with TRBD2. J lost 2 bases, V lost 1 base, and 11 bases had no gene match. The CDR3 consists of 18 residues. Germline V gives CDR1 SGHNT, CDR2 YENEEA.

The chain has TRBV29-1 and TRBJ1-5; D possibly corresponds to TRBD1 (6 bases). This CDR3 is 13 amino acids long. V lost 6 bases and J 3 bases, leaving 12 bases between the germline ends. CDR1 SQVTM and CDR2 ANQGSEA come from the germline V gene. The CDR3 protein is CSVRDNFNQPQHF. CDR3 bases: TGCAGCGTCAGGGACAACTTCAATCAGCCCCAGCATTTT.

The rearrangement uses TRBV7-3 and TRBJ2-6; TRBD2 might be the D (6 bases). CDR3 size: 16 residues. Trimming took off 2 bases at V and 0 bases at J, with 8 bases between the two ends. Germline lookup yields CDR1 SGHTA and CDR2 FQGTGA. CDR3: CASSLWRASGANVLTF. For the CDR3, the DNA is TGTGCCAGCAGCTTATGGAGGGCCTCTGGGGCCAACGTCCTGACTTTC.

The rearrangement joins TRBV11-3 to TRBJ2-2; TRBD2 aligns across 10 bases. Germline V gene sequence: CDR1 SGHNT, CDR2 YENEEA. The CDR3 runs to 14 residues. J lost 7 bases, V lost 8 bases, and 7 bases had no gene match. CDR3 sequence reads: CASQRGGLGGELFF. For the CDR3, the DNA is TGTGCCAGCCAGCGGGGGGGCCTGGGCGGGGAGCTGTTTTTT.

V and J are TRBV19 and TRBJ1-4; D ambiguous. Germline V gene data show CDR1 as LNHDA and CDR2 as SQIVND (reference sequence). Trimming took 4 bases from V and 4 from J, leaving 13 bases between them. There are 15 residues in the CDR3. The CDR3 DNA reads TGTGCCAGTAGTACCCGGGGAGGTCTTAATGAAAAACTGTTTTTT. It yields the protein CASSTRGGLNEKLFF.

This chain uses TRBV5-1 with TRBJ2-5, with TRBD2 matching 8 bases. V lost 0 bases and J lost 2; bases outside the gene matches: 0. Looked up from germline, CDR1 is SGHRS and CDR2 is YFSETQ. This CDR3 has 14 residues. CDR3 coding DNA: TGCGCCAGCAGCTTGGCTAGCGGGCAAGAGACCCAGTACTTC. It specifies CASSLASGQETQYF.

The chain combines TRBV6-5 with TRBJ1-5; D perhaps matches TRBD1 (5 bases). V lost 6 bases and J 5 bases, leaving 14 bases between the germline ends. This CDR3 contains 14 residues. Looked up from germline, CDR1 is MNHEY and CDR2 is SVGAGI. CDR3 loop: CASSRVTGDQPQHF. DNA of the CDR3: TGTGCCAGCAGCCGAGTTACGGGGGATCAGCCCCAGCATTTT.

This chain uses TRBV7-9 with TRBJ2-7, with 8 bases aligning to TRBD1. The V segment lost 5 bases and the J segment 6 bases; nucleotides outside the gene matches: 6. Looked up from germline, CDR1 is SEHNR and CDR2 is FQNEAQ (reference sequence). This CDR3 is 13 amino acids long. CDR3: CASSNTGGREQYF. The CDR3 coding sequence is TGTGCCAGCAGCAATACAGGGGGGCGCGAGCAGTACTTC.

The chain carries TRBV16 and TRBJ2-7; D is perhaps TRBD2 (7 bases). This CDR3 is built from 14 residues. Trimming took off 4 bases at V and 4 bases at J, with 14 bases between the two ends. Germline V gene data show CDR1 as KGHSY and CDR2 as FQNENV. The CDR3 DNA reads TGTGCCAGCAGCCCGCCGGAGGGGGGGTACGAGCAGTACTTC. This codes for CASSPPEGGYEQYF.

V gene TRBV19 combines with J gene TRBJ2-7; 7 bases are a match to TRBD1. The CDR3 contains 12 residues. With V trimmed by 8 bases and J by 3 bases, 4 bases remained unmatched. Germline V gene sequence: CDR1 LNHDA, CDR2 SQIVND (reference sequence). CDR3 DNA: TGTGCCAGTCAGAACAGGGGCTACGAGCAGTACTTC. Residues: CASQNRGYEQYF. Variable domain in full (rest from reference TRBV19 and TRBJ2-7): DGGITQSPKYLFRKEGQNVTLSCEQNLNHDAMYWYRQDPGQGLRLIYYSQIVNDFQKGDIAEGYSVSREKKESFPLTVTSAQKNPTAFYLCASQNRGYEQYFGPGTRLTVT.

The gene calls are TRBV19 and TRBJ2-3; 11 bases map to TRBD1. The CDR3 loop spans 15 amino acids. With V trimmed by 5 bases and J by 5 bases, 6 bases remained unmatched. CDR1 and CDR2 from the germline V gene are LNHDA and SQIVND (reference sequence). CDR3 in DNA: TGTGCCAGTAGTCCGGGACAGGGGGTAGGAGATACGCAGTATTTT. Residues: CASSPGQGVGDTQYF.

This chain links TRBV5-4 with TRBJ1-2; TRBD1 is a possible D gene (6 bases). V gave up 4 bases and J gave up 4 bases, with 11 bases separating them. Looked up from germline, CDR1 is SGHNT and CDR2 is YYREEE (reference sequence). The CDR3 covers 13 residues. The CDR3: CASSPWGAYGYTF. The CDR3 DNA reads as TGTGCCAGCAGCCCGTGGGGGGCCTATGGCTACACCTTC.

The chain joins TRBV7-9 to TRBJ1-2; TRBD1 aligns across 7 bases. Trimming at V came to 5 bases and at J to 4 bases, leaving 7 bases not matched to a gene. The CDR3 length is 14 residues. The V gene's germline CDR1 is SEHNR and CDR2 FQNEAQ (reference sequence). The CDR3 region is CASSPQGEGYGYTF. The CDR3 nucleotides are TGTGCCAGCAGCCCCCAGGGGGAGGGCTATGGCTACACCTTC.

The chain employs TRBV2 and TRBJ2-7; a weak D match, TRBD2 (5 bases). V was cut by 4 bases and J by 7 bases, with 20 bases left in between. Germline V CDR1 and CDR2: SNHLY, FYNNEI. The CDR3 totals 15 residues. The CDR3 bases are TGTGCCAGCAGTGGCCCTCCGCTCGGGGTCTTAGAGCAGTACTTC. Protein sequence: CASSGPPLGVLEQYF.

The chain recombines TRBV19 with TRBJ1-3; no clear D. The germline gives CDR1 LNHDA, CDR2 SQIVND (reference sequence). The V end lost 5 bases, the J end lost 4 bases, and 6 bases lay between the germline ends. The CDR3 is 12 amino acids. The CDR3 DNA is TGTGCCAGTAGTCCCCTGGGAAACACCATATATTTT. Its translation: CASSPLGNTIYF.

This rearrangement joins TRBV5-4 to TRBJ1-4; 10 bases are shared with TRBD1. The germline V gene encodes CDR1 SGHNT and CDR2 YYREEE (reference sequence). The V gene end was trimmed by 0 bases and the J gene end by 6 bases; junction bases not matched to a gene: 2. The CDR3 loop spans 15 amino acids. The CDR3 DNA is TGTGCCAGCAGCTTGGTTGGGACAGGGGATGAAAAACTGTTTTTT. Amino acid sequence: CASSLVGTGDEKLFF.

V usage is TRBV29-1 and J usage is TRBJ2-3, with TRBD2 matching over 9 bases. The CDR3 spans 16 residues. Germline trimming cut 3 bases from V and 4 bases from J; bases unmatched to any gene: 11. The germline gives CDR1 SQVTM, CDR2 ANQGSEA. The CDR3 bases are TGCAGCGTTGACAATTCGGGGACTAGCAGAGCAGATACGCAGTATTTT. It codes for CSVDNSGTSRADTQYF.

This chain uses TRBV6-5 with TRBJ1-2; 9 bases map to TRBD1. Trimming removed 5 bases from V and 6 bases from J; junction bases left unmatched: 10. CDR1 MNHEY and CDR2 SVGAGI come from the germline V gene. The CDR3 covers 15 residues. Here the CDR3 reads CASSMSARTGDGYTF. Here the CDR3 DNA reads TGTGCCAGCAGTATGTCGGCGAGGACAGGGGATGGCTACACCTTC.

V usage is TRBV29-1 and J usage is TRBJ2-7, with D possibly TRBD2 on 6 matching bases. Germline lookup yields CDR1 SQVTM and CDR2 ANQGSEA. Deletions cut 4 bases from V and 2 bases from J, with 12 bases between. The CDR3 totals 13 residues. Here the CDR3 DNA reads TGCAGCGTTGGCGGGGACGGAACCTACGAGCAGTACTTC. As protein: CSVGGDGTYEQYF.